This T cell receptor (beta chain) stems from a study of blood T cell repertoires in COVID-19. Concerning this clone itself: Other DNA sequences in this sample translate to the same CDR3.

The CDR3 contains 16 residues. Trimming removed 0 bases from V and 0 bases from J, with 9 bases in between. Looked up from germline, CDR1 is LGHNA and CDR2 is YSLEER. TCRdb's copy holds only in-frame clones and misses some; the assay was immunoSEQ multiplex PCR. This sample has 190,000 or so clones, with 70% to 90% found just once. Cohort placement rested on clinical history that participants reported themselves. V usage is TRBV4-3 and J usage is TRBJ1-3; D not resolved. Sequencing was done on a sample of PBMCs or T cells enriched from blood (not recorded which). This TCR came from a man aged 25 to 40 who had recovered from COVID-19. As DNA, the CDR3 is TGCGCCAGCAGCCAAGATTCCGGGAGCTCTGGAAACACCATATATTTT. This codes for CASSQDSGSSGNTIYF.